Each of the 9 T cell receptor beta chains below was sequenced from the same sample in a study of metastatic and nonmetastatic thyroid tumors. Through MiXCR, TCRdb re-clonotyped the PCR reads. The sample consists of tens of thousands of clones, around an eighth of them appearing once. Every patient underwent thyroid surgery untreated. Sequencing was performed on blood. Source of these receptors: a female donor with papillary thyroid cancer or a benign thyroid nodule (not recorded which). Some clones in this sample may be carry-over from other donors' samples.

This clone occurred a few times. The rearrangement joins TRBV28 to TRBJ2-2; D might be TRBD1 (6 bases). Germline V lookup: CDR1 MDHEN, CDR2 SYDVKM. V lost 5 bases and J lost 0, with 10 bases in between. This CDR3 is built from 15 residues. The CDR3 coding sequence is TGTGCCAGCAGTCAAGGGGGACCGAACACCGGGGAGCTGTTTTTT. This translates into CASSQGGPNTGELFF.

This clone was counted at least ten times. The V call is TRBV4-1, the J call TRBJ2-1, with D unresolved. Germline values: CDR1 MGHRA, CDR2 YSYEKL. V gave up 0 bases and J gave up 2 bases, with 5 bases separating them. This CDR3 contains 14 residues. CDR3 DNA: TGCGCCAGCAGCCAAGATCCTACCTACAATGAGCAGTTCTTC. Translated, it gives CASSQDPTYNEQFF.

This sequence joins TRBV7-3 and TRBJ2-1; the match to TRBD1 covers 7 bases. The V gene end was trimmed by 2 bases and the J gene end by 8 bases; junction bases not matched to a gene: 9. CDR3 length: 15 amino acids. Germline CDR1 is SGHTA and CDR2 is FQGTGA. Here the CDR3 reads CASSLRQGVYDEQFF. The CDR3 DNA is TGTGCCAGCAGCTTACGGCAGGGGGTTTACGATGAGCAGTTCTTC.

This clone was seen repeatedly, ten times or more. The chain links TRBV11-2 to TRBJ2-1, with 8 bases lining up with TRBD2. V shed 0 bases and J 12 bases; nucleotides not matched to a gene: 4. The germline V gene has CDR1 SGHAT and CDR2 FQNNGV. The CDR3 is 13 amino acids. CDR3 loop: CASSLESGSGQFF. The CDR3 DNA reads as TGTGCCAGCAGCTTAGAGAGCGGGAGTGGGCAGTTCTTC.

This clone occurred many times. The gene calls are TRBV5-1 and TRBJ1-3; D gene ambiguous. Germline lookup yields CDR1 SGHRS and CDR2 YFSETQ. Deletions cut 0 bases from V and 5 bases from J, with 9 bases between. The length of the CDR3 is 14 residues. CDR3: CASSLDDRRNTIYF. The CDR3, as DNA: TGCGCCAGCAGCTTGGATGATCGTCGAAACACCATATATTTT. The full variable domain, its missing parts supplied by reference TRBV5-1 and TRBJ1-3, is KAGVTQTPRYLIKTRGQQVTLSCSPISGHRSVSWYQQTPGQGLQFLFEYFSETQRNKGNFPGRFSGRQFSNSRSEMNVSTLELGDSALYLCASSLDDRRNTIYFGEGSWLTVV.

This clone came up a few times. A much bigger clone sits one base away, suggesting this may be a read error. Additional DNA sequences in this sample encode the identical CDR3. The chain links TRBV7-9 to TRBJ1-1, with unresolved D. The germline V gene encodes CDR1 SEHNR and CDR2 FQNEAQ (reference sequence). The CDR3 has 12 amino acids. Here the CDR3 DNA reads TGTGCCAGTAGCTTAGGACGGTCCGAAGCTTTCTTT. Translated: CASSLGRSEAFF.

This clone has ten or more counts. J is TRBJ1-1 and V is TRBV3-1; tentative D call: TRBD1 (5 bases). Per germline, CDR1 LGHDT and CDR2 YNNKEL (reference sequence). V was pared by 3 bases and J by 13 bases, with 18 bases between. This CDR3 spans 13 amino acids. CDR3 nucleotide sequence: TGTGCCAGCAGCCAGGCGGGGGGAGCCTTTGTTTTCTTT. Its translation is CASSQAGGAFVFF.

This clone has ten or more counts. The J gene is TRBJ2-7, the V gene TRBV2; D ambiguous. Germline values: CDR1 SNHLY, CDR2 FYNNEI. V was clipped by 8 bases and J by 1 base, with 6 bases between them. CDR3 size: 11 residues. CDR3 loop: CASGPSYEQYF. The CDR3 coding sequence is TGTGCCAGCGGCCCTTCCTACGAGCAGTACTTC.

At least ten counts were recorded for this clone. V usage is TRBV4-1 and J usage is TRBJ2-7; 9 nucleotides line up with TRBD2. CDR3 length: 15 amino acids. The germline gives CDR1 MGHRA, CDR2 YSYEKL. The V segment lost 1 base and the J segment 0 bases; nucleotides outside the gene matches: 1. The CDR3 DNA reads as TGCGCCAGCAGCCAAGGACTAGCGGACTCCTACGAGCAGTACTTC. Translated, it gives CASSQGLADSYEQYF.